These 18 T cell receptor beta chains originate from one sample sequenced in a study of blood T cell repertoires in COVID-19. Sequencing was performed with immunoSEQ multiplex PCR; in TCRdb, only in-frame clones are kept and a portion is missing. The sample records about 170,000 clones, around three quarters being singletons. Source material: PBMCs or T cells enriched from blood (not recorded which). The receptors come from a woman aged 70 to 79 in a cohort exposed to, infected with or recovered from COVID-19 (not recorded which).

This chain's CDR3 is CASSPRTATNEKLFF. The CDR3 nucleotides are TGTGCCAGCAGCCCCAGGACAGCAACTAATGAAAAACTGTTTTTT. The gene calls are TRBV7-8 and TRBJ1-4; D possibly corresponds to TRBD1 (6 bases). The CDR3 is 15 residues long. V was pared by 5 bases and J by 0 bases, with 10 bases between. Germline CDR1 SGHVS, CDR2 FQNEAQ.

V is TRBV5-1 and J is TRBJ2-5; D is perhaps TRBD1 (8 bases). The V end lost 4 bases, the J end lost 5 bases, and 15 bases lay between the germline ends. The CDR3 has 14 residues. The germline V gene has CDR1 SGHRS and CDR2 YFSETQ. The CDR3 sequence is CASSTTGGVETQYF. Here the CDR3 DNA reads TGCGCCAGCAGCACCACAGGGGGGGTCGAGACCCAGTACTTC.

V and J are TRBV18 and TRBJ2-2; D possibly corresponds to TRBD1 (5 bases). Germline loops: CDR1 KGHSH, CDR2 LQKENI. The CDR3 has 16 amino acids. Deletions cut 2 bases from V and 2 bases from J, with 12 bases between. The CDR3 is CASSPDRVGNTGELFF. CDR3 nucleotide sequence: TGTGCCAGCTCACCAGACAGAGTGGGAAACACCGGGGAGCTGTTTTTT.

The chain couples TRBV5-1 to TRBJ2-5; 9 bases are shared with TRBD1. The CDR3 length is 15 residues. The germline CDR1 and CDR2 sequences are SGHRS and YFSETQ. With 7 bases clipped from V and 5 bases from J, the junction kept 12 bases outside the gene matches. The CDR3 bases are TGCGCCAGCGACGCGGGACAGGGTCTCGGGGAGACCCAGTACTTC. Its protein product is CASDAGQGLGETQYF.

The chain uses TRBV7-2 and TRBJ1-2; D perhaps matches TRBD1 (5 bases). The CDR3 runs 16 residues. Deletions cut 0 bases from V and 5 bases from J, with 16 bases between. Germline-derived CDR1 and CDR2 are SGHTA and FQGNSA. The DNA for the CDR3 is TGTGCCAGCAGCTTAGCCGGGGCGCTTGGGGGGTATGGCTACACCTTC. This encodes CASSLAGALGGYGYTF.

The chain links TRBV11-3 to TRBJ1-1; D not resolved. Germline V gene data show CDR1 as SGHNT and CDR2 as YENEEA. Trimming removed 6 bases at V and 1 base at J, with 9 bases between. This CDR3 region has 13 residues. The CDR3 protein is CASRSNRNTEAFF. CDR3 nucleotide sequence: TGTGCCAGCAGGTCTAACAGGAACACTGAAGCTTTCTTT.

V is TRBV5-5 and J is TRBJ1-6, with TRBD1 identical over 7 bases. The V and J ends lost 4 bases and 7 bases, in that order; junction bases with no gene match: 11. Germline CDR1 reads SGHKS; CDR2 reads YYEKEE (reference sequence). CDR3 size: 16 residues. DNA of the CDR3: TGTGCCAGCAGCAGCCTCCAGGGGGTTGAGAATTCACCCCTCCACTTT. Translated, it gives CASSSLQGVENSPLHF.

With respect to this clone: Germline and junction disagree at one end, which may indicate a read error. V is TRBV7-9 and J is TRBJ2-5; 10 bases agree with TRBD2. The germline gives CDR1 SEHNR, CDR2 FQNEAQ (reference sequence). The CDR3 has 14 amino acids. The CDR3 region has the DNA TGTGCCAGCAGCGACACCAGGGGGAGCGGGAGGGCCGACTTC. Protein sequence: CASSDTRGSGRADF.

The chain carries TRBV19 and TRBJ1-2; 7 bases line up with TRBD1. Germline loops: CDR1 LNHDA, CDR2 SQIVND (reference sequence). J was trimmed by 3 bases and V by 4 bases; bases with no gene match: 5. This CDR3 has 14 residues. CDR3 nucleotide sequence: TGTGCCAGTAGTACCATTCAGGGGGACTATGGCTACACCTTC. This translates into CASSTIQGDYGYTF.

This chain uses TRBV7-2 with TRBJ2-1, with D maybe TRBD1 (6 bases). The CDR3 length is 15 residues. Trimming cost V 1 base and J 6 bases, with 13 bases left between them. Germline CDR1 SGHTA, CDR2 FQGNSA. The chain's CDR3 is CASSLGPDRPNEQFF. The CDR3 DNA reads TGTGCCAGCAGCTTAGGTCCCGACAGGCCCAATGAGCAGTTCTTC.

This clone was recorded a few times. The chain uses TRBV7-9 and TRBJ2-1; D possibly corresponds to TRBD2 (5 bases). V was clipped by 3 bases and J by 7 bases, with 10 bases between them. In germline, CDR1 is SEHNR, CDR2 FQNEAQ (reference sequence). The CDR3 length is 13 residues. The CDR3 DNA is TGTGCCAGCAGCTTGACCCGGGGTAATGAGCAGTTCTTC. Translation gives CASSLTRGNEQFF.

V usage is TRBV18 and J usage is TRBJ2-5; D uncertain. Germline V CDR1 and CDR2: KGHSH, LQKENI. The CDR3 extends over 14 amino acids. Deletions cut 2 bases from V and 0 bases from J, with 7 bases between. CDR3 loop: CASSPGDNQETQYF. Written as DNA, the CDR3 is TGTGCCAGCTCACCAGGTGACAACCAAGAGACCCAGTACTTC.

V is TRBV19 and J is TRBJ2-7; 10 nucleotides align to TRBD1. Per the germline V gene, CDR1 is LNHDA and CDR2 is SQIVND (reference sequence). V was pared by 4 bases and J by 7 bases, with 10 bases of the junction left unmatched. This CDR3 has 15 residues. CDR3 bases: TGTGCCAGTAGTACCACATGGGACAGGGGAGGGGAGCAGTACTTC. Its translation: CASSTTWDRGGEQYF.

The chain carries TRBV20-1 and TRBJ1-1; tentatively, D is TRBD1 (5 bases). V was trimmed by 3 bases and J by 3 bases, leaving 14 bases between them. Per germline, CDR1 DFQATT and CDR2 SNEGSKA (reference sequence). The CDR3 has 14 residues. The CDR3 protein is CSASPAGRDTEAFF. The CDR3 region has the DNA TGCAGTGCTAGTCCCGCAGGGAGGGACACTGAAGCTTTCTTT.

The chain is built from TRBV6-2 or TRBV6-3 and TRBJ2-3, with 8 positions matching TRBD2. CDR3 length equals 14 residues. Looked up from germline, CDR1 is MNHEY and CDR2 is SVGEGT. The J segment lost 4 bases and the V segment lost 4 bases, leaving 4 bases of the junction unmatched. CDR3 sequence (DNA): TGTGCCAGCAGTTGGAGCGGGGGCGCAGATACGCAGTATTTT. Translating it yields CASSWSGGADTQYF.

V is TRBV4-2 and J is TRBJ2-1; 9 bases align to TRBD1. The CDR3 is made up of 15 amino acids. CDR1 LGHNA and CDR2 YNFKEQ come from the germline V gene. Trimming took 4 bases from V and 0 from J; bases not matched to a gene: 1. The CDR3 nucleotides are TGTGCCAGCAGCCCGACAGGGGGCTCCTACAATGAGCAGTTCTTC. Its protein is CASSPTGGSYNEQFF.

The chain recombines TRBV19 with TRBJ2-1; 9 bases align to TRBD1. From germline, CDR1 is LNHDA and CDR2 SQIVND (reference sequence). CDR3 size: 16 residues. Trimming at V came to 2 bases and at J to 5 bases, leaving 7 bases not matched to a gene. The CDR3 region is CASSIPTGGDNNEQFF. CDR3 in DNA: TGTGCCAGTAGTATACCCACAGGGGGCGATAACAATGAGCAGTTCTTC.

This clone was observed a single time. The chain carries TRBV6-1 and TRBJ1-5, with D possibly being TRBD1 (5 bases). The germline V gene has CDR1 MNHNS and CDR2 SASEGT. The V gene lost 2 bases and the J gene lost 4 bases, with 18 bases spanning the gap. The CDR3 totals 17 residues. The CDR3, as DNA: TGTGCCAGCAGTGAATACGGCTGGGGAGGGGAGAATCAGCCCCAGCATTTT. Translated, it gives CASSEYGWGGENQPQHF.